The 8 T cell receptor beta chains given below trace back to one sample, sequenced in a study of blood T cell repertoires in COVID-19 (dated by TCRdb to 2020 to 2021). Libraries were made using the immunoSEQ multiplex PCR assay. This is the immuneACCESS table as TCRdb keeps it, with only in-frame sequences that have V and J called. A part of the clones is gone; compared with another copy, unresolved V genes explain less than half, and the rest is unexplained. The sample table shows more than 150,000 clones, and over 75% are seen once. The top ten hold over 7% of the sample. The sample consisted of PBMCs or T cells enriched from blood (not recorded which). These receptors were taken from a woman aged 50 to 60 who had recovered from COVID-19.

The chain uses TRBV9 and TRBJ2-2, with 10 bases identical to TRBD1. The V and J ends lost 4 bases and 7 bases, in that order; junction bases with no gene match: 7. Germline CDR1 reads SGDLS; CDR2 reads YYNGEE. The CDR3 has 15 amino acids. The CDR3 DNA sequence: TGTGCCAGCAGCCTACGACAGGGGGCGGGCGGGGAGCTGTTTTTT. Translation: CASSLRQGAGGELFF.

V is TRBV6-2 or TRBV6-3 and J is TRBJ2-1; D remains unclear. Trimming shortened V by 5 bases and J by 0 bases, and 11 bases separated the two germline ends. Germline CDR1 and CDR2: MNHEY and SVGEGT. The CDR3 length is 15 residues. The CDR3 DNA reads TGTGCCAGCAGTAAACTGCTGAGCTCCTACAATGAGCAGTTCTTC. This sequence encodes CASSKLLSSYNEQFF.

The chain employs TRBV20-1 and TRBJ1-2, with a weak D call TRBD1 (5 bases). This CDR3 comprises 11 residues. The V gene's germline CDR1 is DFQATT and CDR2 SNEGSKA (reference sequence). Trimming took 5 bases from V and 4 from J, leaving 8 bases between them. CDR3 sequence: CSAETAYGYTF. Here the CDR3 DNA reads TGCAGTGCTGAGACAGCCTATGGCTACACCTTC.

The chain uses TRBV4-1 and TRBJ1-5, with a weak D call TRBD1 (5 bases). This CDR3 is 13 amino acids long. The germline gives CDR1 MGHRA, CDR2 YSYEKL. V was trimmed by 2 bases and J by 9 bases, leaving 11 bases between them. The CDR3 spells CASSQSGGWPQHF. CDR3 DNA: TGCGCCAGCAGCCAATCCGGGGGGTGGCCCCAGCATTTT.

The CDR3 bases are TGTGCCAGCAGCCAAGGAGTGACAGGGGCCTATCAGCCCCAGCATTTT. The encoded protein is CASSQGVTGAYQPQHF. The V gene is TRBV3-1 (or the pseudogene TRBV3-2), the J gene TRBJ1-5; TRBD1 agrees at 8 bases. Per germline, CDR1 LGHDT and CDR2 YNNKEL (reference sequence). V gave up 1 base and J gave up 5 bases; unmatched junction bases: 7. The CDR3 has 16 amino acids.

The chain has TRBV30 and TRBJ2-5; tentatively, D is TRBD2 (5 bases). V lost 6 bases to trimming and J lost 2 bases, with 19 bases between them. The germline V gene encodes CDR1 GTSNPN and CDR2 SVGIG (reference sequence). CDR3 length: 15 amino acids. The CDR3 reads CACHRRSGEQETQYF. For the CDR3, the DNA is TGTGCCTGCCACCGCAGGAGCGGAGAGCAAGAGACCCAGTACTTC. Using reference TRBV30 and TRBJ2-5 for the parts outside the CDR3, the full variable domain is SQTIHQWPATLVQPVGSPLSLECTVEGTSNPNLYWYRQAAGRGLQLLFYSVGIGQISSEVPQNLSASRPQDRQFILSSKKLLLSDSGFYLCACHRRSGEQETQYFGPGTRLLVL.

This rearrangement joins TRBV6-2 or TRBV6-3 to TRBJ2-7; D possibly corresponds to TRBD2 (5 bases). This CDR3 has 13 amino acids. Trimming pared 6 bases from V and 2 bases from J, leaving 11 bases between. From germline, CDR1 is MNHEY and CDR2 SVGEGT. CDR3 in amino acids: CASSHGNTYEQYF. In DNA form, the CDR3 reads TGTGCCAGCAGCCACGGGAACACCTACGAGCAGTACTTC.

The chain joins TRBV28 to TRBJ1-1; D unresolved. CDR3 size: 12 residues. Between the trimmed V and J ends, which lost 4 bases and 6 bases, there was a span of 9 bases. Germline V gives CDR1 MDHEN, CDR2 SYDVKM. This CDR3 is CASSWAAAEAFF. In nucleotides, the CDR3 is TGTGCCAGCAGTTGGGCAGCAGCTGAAGCTTTCTTT.